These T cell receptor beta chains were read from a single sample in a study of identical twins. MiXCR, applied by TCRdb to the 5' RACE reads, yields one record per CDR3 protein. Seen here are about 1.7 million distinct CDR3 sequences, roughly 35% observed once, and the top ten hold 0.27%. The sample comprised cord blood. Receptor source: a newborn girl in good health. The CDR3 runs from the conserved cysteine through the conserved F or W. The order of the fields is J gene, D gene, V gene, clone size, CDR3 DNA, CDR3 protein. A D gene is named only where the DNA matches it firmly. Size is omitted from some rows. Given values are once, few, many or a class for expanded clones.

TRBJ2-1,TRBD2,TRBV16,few,TGTGCCAGCAGCCAATCGGTTCTAGCGGGCTCCTACAATGAGCAGTTCTTC,CASSQSVLAGSYNEQFF
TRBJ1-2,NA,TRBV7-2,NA,TGTGCCAGCAGCCCCAGTTCTGGCTACACCTTC,CASSPSSGYTF
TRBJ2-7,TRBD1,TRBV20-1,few,TGCAGTGCTATATTGGGGGACAGGGCATACGAGCAGTACTTC,CSAILGDRAYEQYF
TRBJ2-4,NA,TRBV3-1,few,TGTGCCAGCAGCCAGACAAAAAACATTCAGTACTTC,CASSQTKNIQYF
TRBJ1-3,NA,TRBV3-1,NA,TGTGCCAGCAGCCAACGGCTGCGGGGATCCGGAAACACCATATATTTT,CASSQRLRGSGNTIYF
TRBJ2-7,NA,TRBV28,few,TGTGCCAGCAGATCCACGACGCCGGAGCAGTACTTC,CASRSTTPEQYF
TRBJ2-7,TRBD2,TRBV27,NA,TGTGCCAGCAGATATCGACTAGCATCGTACAATGAGCAGTACTTC,CASRYRLASYNEQYF
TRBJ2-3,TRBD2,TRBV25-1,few,TGTGCCAGCGGAATTGCGGGGGGCGGAAGCACAGATACGCAGTATTTT,CASGIAGGGSTDTQYF
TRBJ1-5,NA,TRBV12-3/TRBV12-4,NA,TGTGCCAGCAGGCGGGGTCGCACCCATCAGCCCCAGCATTTT,CASRRGRTHQPQHF
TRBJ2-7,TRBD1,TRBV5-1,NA,TGCGCCAGCAGCTGGGACAGCATCTACGAGCAGTACTTC,CASSWDSIYEQYF
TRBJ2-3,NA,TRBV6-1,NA,TGTGCCAGCAGTGAAGGGTGGACAAGCGGCACAGATACGCAGTATTTT,CASSEGWTSGTDTQYF
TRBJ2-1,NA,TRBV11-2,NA,TGTGCCAGCAGCCGTCTAGCCGCGGATGAGCAGTTCTTC,CASSRLAADEQFF
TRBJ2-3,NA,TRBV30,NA,TGTGCCTGGATTCAGGGAGGCACAGATACGCAGTATTTT,CAWIQGGTDTQYF
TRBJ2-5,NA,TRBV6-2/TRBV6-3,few,TGTGCCAGCAGTTTCTTACAGGACGGGAAAGGCCAAGAGACCCAGTACTTC,CASSFLQDGKGQETQYF
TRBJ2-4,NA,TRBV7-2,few,TGTGCCAGCAGCTTCGTTGGCAAAAACATTCAGTACTTC,CASSFVGKNIQYF
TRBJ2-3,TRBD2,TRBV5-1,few,TGCGCCAGCAGCTTGACCAGAGCGGGAGACATCACAGATACGCAGTATTTT,CASSLTRAGDITDTQYF
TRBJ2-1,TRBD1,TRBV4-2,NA,TGTGCCAGCAGCCAAGATGGGACAGGTTCCTACAATGAGCAGTTCTTC,CASSQDGTGSYNEQFF
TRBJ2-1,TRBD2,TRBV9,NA,TGTGCCAGCAGCGTAACGGCGGGAGTCAACAATGAGCAGTTCTTC,CASSVTAGVNNEQFF
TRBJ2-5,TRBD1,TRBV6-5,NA,TGTGCCAGCAGTTACCGGACAGGGCAAGAGACCCAGTACTTC,CASSYRTGQETQYF
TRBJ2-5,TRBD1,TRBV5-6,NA,TGTGCCGGCAGCCTGGACAGGGAGACCCAGTACTTC,CAGSLDRETQYF
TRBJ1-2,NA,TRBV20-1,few,TGCAGTGCTAGAGTACTTACGGCCGGTGGCTACACCTTC,CSARVLTAGGYTF
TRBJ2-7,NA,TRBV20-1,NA,TGCGGTGCTAGAGATAACACCTACGAGCAGTACTTC,CGARDNTYEQYF
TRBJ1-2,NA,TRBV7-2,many,TGTGCCAGCAGCTTAGCGGGACTTCCAAACTATGGCTACACCTTC,CASSLAGLPNYGYTF
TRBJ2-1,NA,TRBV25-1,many,TGTGCCAGCAGCCCCGGACTCACCTCCTACAATGAGCAGTTCTTC,CASSPGLTSYNEQFF
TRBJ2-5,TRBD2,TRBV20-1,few,TGCAGTCCTAGCGGGGGGGCTGGGGAGACCCAGTACTTC,CSPSGGAGETQYF
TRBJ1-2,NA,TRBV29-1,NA,TGCAGCGTTTCCTCGACAGGTTCATATGGCTACACCTTC,CSVSSTGSYGYTF
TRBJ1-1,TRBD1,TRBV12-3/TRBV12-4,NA,TGTGCCAGCAGACCGGGACAGGACACTGAAGCTTTCTTT,CASRPGQDTEAFF
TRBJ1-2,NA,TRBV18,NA,TGTGCCAGCTCAGCCGACGATATAGCTAACTATGGCTACACCTTC,CASSADDIANYGYTF
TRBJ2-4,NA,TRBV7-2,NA,TGTGCCAGCAGCTTAGGGGGTGGCGCGCCAGTAGCCAAAAACATTCAGTACTTC,CASSLGGGAPVAKNIQYF
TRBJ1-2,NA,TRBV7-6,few,TGTGCCAGCAGCTTAGACAGGGTTAGTGGCTACACCTTC,CASSLDRVSGYTF
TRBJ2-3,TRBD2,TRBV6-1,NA,TGTGCCAGCAGTGAGATAGGACTAGCGGGGACTCACACAGATACGCAGTATTTT,CASSEIGLAGTHTDTQYF
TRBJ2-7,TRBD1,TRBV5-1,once,TGCGCCAGCAGCTTGCCTAGGACAGGGGGCGCCTACGAGCAGTACTTC,CASSLPRTGGAYEQYF
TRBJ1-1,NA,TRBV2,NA,TGTGCCAGCAGTGAATATAAAGGGGCCGGGTTGGACACTGAAGCTTTCTTT,CASSEYKGAGLDTEAFF
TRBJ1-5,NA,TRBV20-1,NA,TGCAGTGCTAGGATGCCCCGTCCTAATCAGCCCCAGCATTTT,CSARMPRPNQPQHF
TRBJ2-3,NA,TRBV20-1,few,TGCAGTGCTAGGGTCGGGCTTTCCACAGATACGCAGTATTTT,CSARVGLSTDTQYF
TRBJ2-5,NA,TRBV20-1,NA,TGCAGTGCCCATTACCAAGAGACCCAGTACTTC,CSAHYQETQYF
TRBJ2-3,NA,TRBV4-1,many,TGCGCCAGCAGCCTCCCTTTGGGGGGGCACGGAGATACGCAGTATTTT,CASSLPLGGHGDTQYF
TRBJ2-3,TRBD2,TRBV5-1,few,TGCGCCAGCAGCCCGCCCTTACTAGCGGGGGCCACAGATACGCAGTATTTT,CASSPPLLAGATDTQYF
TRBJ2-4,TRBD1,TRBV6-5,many,TGTGCCAGCAGTAGGACAGGGGAAAACATTCAGTACTTC,CASSRTGENIQYF
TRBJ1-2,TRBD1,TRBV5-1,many,TGCGCCAGCAGCTTCTGGGACAGAGATGGCTACACCTTC,CASSFWDRDGYTF
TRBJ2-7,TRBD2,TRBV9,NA,TGCGCCAGCAGCGTAGGTAGTCTAGCGGGGGCGTTCTCCTACAATGAGCAGTACTTC,CASSVGSLAGAFSYNEQYF
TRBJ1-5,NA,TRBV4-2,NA,TGTGCCAGCAGCCGACACAGGAATCAGCCCCAGCATTTT,CASSRHRNQPQHF
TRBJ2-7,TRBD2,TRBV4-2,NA,TGTGCCAGCAGCCAAGCCGGACTAGCGGAGTCCTACGAGCAGTACTTC,CASSQAGLAESYEQYF
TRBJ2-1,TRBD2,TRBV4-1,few,TGCGCCAGCAGCCAAGATTTAGCGGGGGGCCTCTACAATGAGCAGTTCTTC,CASSQDLAGGLYNEQFF
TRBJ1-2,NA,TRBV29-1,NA,TGCAGCGTTGATAATCGGGGTTCCCATGGCTACACCTTC,CSVDNRGSHGYTF
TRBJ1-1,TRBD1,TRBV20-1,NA,TGCAGTGCTAAACAGGGGGACACTGAAGCTTTCTTT,CSAKQGDTEAFF
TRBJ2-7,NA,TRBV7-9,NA,TGTGCCAGCAGCCGCCGGGACGGAGCCTACAATGAGCAGTACTTC,CASSRRDGAYNEQYF
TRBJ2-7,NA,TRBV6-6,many,TGTGCCAGCAGTTACGGTCAGGGGATCTACGAGCAGTACTTC,CASSYGQGIYEQYF
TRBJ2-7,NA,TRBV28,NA,TGTGCCAGCAGTTCCTCACCCACAGGGAGGGGTTCTTACGAGCAGTACTTC,CASSSSPTGRGSYEQYF
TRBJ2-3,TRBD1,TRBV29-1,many,TGCAGCGTTGGCCGGGACAGGGAGGGGGATACGCAGTATTTT,CSVGRDREGDTQYF
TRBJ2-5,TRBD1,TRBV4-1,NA,TGCGCCAGCAGCCTTAGCGGGACAGGGGGCCGCGAGACCCAGTACTTC,CASSLSGTGGRETQYF
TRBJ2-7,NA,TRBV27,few,TGTGCCAGCAGTTTATCAGCCAACTACGAGCAGTACTTC,CASSLSANYEQYF
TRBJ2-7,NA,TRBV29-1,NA,TGCAGCGCCCAAGGGTACAACAATGAGCAGTACTTC,CSAQGYNNEQYF
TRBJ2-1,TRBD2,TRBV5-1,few,TGCGCCAGCAGCTTACAAGCGGGAGGAGGCTACAATGAGCAGTTCTTC,CASSLQAGGGYNEQFF
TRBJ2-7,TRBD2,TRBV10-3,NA,TGTGCCATCGGGAGGCTTGGCGGGAGGAGCTCCTACAATGAGCAGTACTTC,CAIGRLGGRSSYNEQYF
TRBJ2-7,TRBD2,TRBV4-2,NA,TGTGCCAGCAGCCAACGAACTAGCGGGGGCGACAATGAGCAGTACTTC,CASSQRTSGGDNEQYF
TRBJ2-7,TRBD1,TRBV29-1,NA,TGCAGCGTTGTAGTCAGAACAGGGGTCGGAAACGAGCAGTACTTC,CSVVVRTGVGNEQYF
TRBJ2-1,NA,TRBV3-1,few,TGTGCCAGCAGCCAAGACCGTTCAGGGGGGGCAACCTACAATGAGCAGTTCTTC,CASSQDRSGGATYNEQFF